Listed below are T cell receptor beta chains from one sample, sequenced in a study of cytomegalovirus exposure and HLA in healthy donors. Clones were sequenced by immunoSEQ multiplex PCR, and TCRdb holds only the in-frame ones, with some missing. The repertoire has over 100,000 clones, about nine tenths of them found once; the top ten carry over 3%. The sequenced sample was PBMCs. The origin of the receptors is a man aged 25 to 40 in good health and CMV-seronegative. CDR3s include the opening cysteine and the closing phenylalanine or tryptophan. Each record gives: V gene, CDR3 length, D gene, J gene, clone size, CDR3 DNA, CDR3 protein. A D gene is named only where the DNA matches it firmly. Only part of the rows carry a size: once, few, many, or a class if the clone is expanded.

>TRBV6-5|15|-|TRBJ2-5|-
TGTGCCAGCAGTTGGGGTAGACTAGGGCGAGAGACCCAGTACTTC
CASSWGRLGRETQYF
>TRBV15|15|-|TRBJ1-2|-
TGTGCCACCAGCAGAGACAGGGGCTTAAACTATGGCTACACCTTC
CATSRDRGLNYGYTF
>TRBV5-1|14|-|TRBJ2-5|-
TGCGCCAGCAGCTTGGGGTCAGGGGTGGAGACCCAGTACTTC
CASSLGSGVETQYF
>TRBV15|19|TRBD1|TRBJ2-4|-
TGTGCCACCAGCAGAGATCCAGGACAGGGGGCAGGGTCCAAAAACATTCAGTACTTC
CATSRDPGQGAGSKNIQYF
>TRBV20-1|11|-|TRBJ2-7|few
TGCAGTGCAGCGACAGCCTACGAGCAGTACTTC
CSAATAYEQYF
>TRBV29-1|17|TRBD2|TRBJ2-3|-
TGCAGCGCATGGGCCATCGGGACTAGCGGGCACACAGATACGCAGTATTTT
CSAWAIGTSGHTDTQYF
>TRBV29-1|13|TRBD1|TRBJ2-7|-
TGCAGCGTTGAAGATCACGACAGGGAGGAGCAGTACTTC
CSVEDHDREEQYF
>TRBV5-6|13|-|TRBJ1-2|-
TGTGCCAGCAGCTTGGGACAGACCTATGGCTACACCTTC
CASSLGQTYGYTF
>TRBV6-6|15|-|TRBJ2-4|-
TGTGCCAGCAGTTACTCGAACAGGTTAGAAAACATTCAGTACTTC
CASSYSNRLENIQYF
>TRBV27|16|TRBD1|TRBJ1-1|-
TGTGCCAGCAGTTTTGACAGGGGGCGAGGGAACACTGAAGCTTTCTTT
CASSFDRGRGNTEAFF
>TRBV7-9|15|-|TRBJ1-3|-
TGTGCCAGCAGCTTATCCTCTGTCTCTGGAAACACCATATATTTT
CASSLSSVSGNTIYF
>TRBV27|14|-|TRBJ1-1|-
TGTGCCAGCAGTCCACGCGGGCAGCGAATTGAAGCTTTCTTT
CASSPRGQRIEAFF
>TRBV11-2|14|TRBD2|TRBJ2-7|-
TGTGCCAGCAGCTTCTCTAGCGGAGACTACGAGCAGTACTTC
CASSFSSGDYEQYF
>TRBV7-9|13|-|TRBJ2-2|-
TGTGCCAGCAGCCCAGGGGGGCCCCGGGAGCTGTTTTTT
CASSPGGPRELFF
>TRBV4-1|13|-|TRBJ1-1|-
TGCGCCAGCAGCCTAGGGGGGGGGACTGAAGCTTTCTTT
CASSLGGGTEAFF
>TRBV29-1|12|TRBD1|TRBJ2-1|-
TGCAGCGTAAGGACAGGGAGTAATGAGCAGTTCTTC
CSVRTGSNEQFF
>TRBV19|13|-|TRBJ1-1|-
TGTGCCAGTAGTACCCTTTTTACCGAGGAGCTTTTCTTT
CASSTLFTEELFF
>TRBV6-5|15|-|TRBJ1-1|-
TGTGCCAGCAGTTTAAGTCGGGACCTTGCCGGGGGAGCTTTCTTT
CASSLSRDLAGGAFF
>TRBV6-1|16|-|TRBJ1-3|-
TGTGCCAGCAGTGTGACCTACAGGGCGTCTGGAAACACCATATATTTT
CASSVTYRASGNTIYF
>TRBV7-9|14|TRBD1|TRBJ1-1|-
TGTGCCAGCAGCATCTCGACAGGGAAAACTGAAGCTTTCTTT
CASSISTGKTEAFF
>TRBV7-2|13|TRBD1|TRBJ1-2|once
TGTGCCAGCAGCTCGGGACAGGGGGGTGGCTACACCTTC
CASSSGQGGGYTF
>TRBV27|16|TRBD2|TRBJ2-3|-
TGTGCCAGCAGACCAGTAGCGGGGGGGCGTACAGATACGCAGTATTTT
CASRPVAGGRTDTQYF
>TRBV2|15|-|TRBJ2-1|-
TGTGCCAGCAGTGAAACCCAGGGAATCGGTAATGAGCAGTTCTTC
CASSETQGIGNEQFF
>TRBV6-6|12|-|TRBJ1-5|-
TGTGCCAGCAGTTTGAGGTATCAGCCCCAGCATTTT
CASSLRYQPQHF
>TRBV6-1|15|TRBD2|TRBJ2-7|-
TGTGCCAGCAGTTCCTTAGCGGGTCCTGCTGATGAGCAGTACTTC
CASSSLAGPADEQYF
>TRBV2|14|TRBD1|TRBJ2-3|-
TGTGCCAGCAATCGGGACAGGGAAACAGATACGCAGTATTTT
CASNRDRETDTQYF
>TRBV4-1|16|TRBD1|TRBJ1-5|-
TGCGCCAGCAGCCAAGGTCGAGGACAGGGGCATCAGCCCCAGCATTTT
CASSQGRGQGHQPQHF
>TRBV11-3|14|TRBD1|TRBJ1-1|-
TGTGCCAGCAGCTCCGGGACAGCGAACACTGAAGCTTTCTTT
CASSSGTANTEAFF
>TRBV5-7|15|TRBD1|TRBJ1-4|once
TGTGCCAGCAGCTTGGTGGCCCGGGACAGTGAAAAACTGTTTTTT
CASSLVARDSEKLFF
>TRBV19|16|TRBD1|TRBJ1-5|once
TGTGCCAGTGGCAGTCACAGGGGATTTCTCAATCAGCCCCAGCATTTT
CASGSHRGFLNQPQHF
>TRBV19|12|-|TRBJ1-2|-
TGTGCCAGTATTACGGGGATCGGTGGCTACACCTTC
CASITGIGGYTF
>TRBV5-8|14|-|TRBJ2-7|-
TGTGCCAGCAGCTTCTACGGCCGACAACGCGAGCAGTACTTC
CASSFYGRQREQYF
>TRBV5-4|16|TRBD1|TRBJ2-1|-
TGTGCCAGCAGCTTGGAGGGACAGAGCTCCTACAATGAGCAGTTCTTC
CASSLEGQSSYNEQFF
>TRBV6-5|15|-|TRBJ1-1|-
TGTGCCAGCTATTCTATACAGGGTCTGAACACTGAAGCTTTCTTT
CASYSIQGLNTEAFF
>TRBV27|12|TRBD2|TRBJ2-7|-
TGTGCCAGTGGGGGTAGCGGGGACGAGCAGTACTTC
CASGGSGDEQYF
>TRBV10-3|13|TRBD1|TRBJ2-7|-
TGTGCCGTTTCCGGGACAGCCCGTGACGAGCAGTACTTC
CAVSGTARDEQYF
>TRBV6-5|14|-|TRBJ1-5|-
TGTGCCAGCAGTTACAGGGGTAACAATCAGCCCCAGCATTTT
CASSYRGNNQPQHF
>TRBV9|14|-|TRBJ2-7|-
TGTGCCAGCGGTGGAGGTCCCCCCTCCTACGAGCAGTACTTC
CASGGGPPSYEQYF
>TRBV18|12|-|TRBJ2-7|-
TGTGCCAGCTCACCCCAGGCCTACGAGCAGTACTTC
CASSPQAYEQYF
>TRBV28|13|TRBD1|TRBJ2-7|-
TGTGCCAGCGGGACAGGGGTCTTAAAAGAGCAGTACTTC
CASGTGVLKEQYF
>TRBV14|13|-|TRBJ1-1|few
TGTGCCAGCAGCCAAAGTGACGGACAGCTAACTTTCTTT
CASSQSDGQLTFF
>TRBV10-2|15|-|TRBJ2-7|-
TGCGCCAGCAGTGAAGGGTTGGAGGTCTCCTACGAGCAGTACTTC
CASSEGLEVSYEQYF
>TRBV10-3|14|-|TRBJ2-7|once
TGTGCCATCAGTGAGTCTGGAGCCTCCTACGAGCAGTACTTC
CAISESGASYEQYF
>TRBV6-5|14|TRBD1|TRBJ1-5|-
TGTGCCAGCAGTACGGGACAGGGGTTTCGGCCCCAGCATTTT
CASSTGQGFRPQHF
>TRBV25-1|15|-|TRBJ2-1|once
TGTGCCAGCAGTGCCCCAGGGGGGTCCTACAATGAGCAGTTCTTC
CASSAPGGSYNEQFF
>TRBV4-1|14|TRBD1|TRBJ2-1|-
TGCGCCAGCAGCCCGACAGGGGCCTACAATGGGCAGTTCTTC
CASSPTGAYNGQFF
>TRBV4-2|15|TRBD1|TRBJ1-1|-
TGTGCCAGCAGCCAAGATACAGGGGGCGTTGGTGAAGCTTTCTTT
CASSQDTGGVGEAFF
>TRBV29-1|14|TRBD1|TRBJ1-2|-
TGCAGCGTTGACAACTTACAGGGGTTTCATGGCTACACCTTC
CSVDNLQGFHGYTF